This is a list of T cell receptor beta chains from one sample in a study of T cells after somatic rescue of genetic block. Measured with immunoSEQ multiplex PCR; TCRdb has only the in-frame clones, and not every one. Of 60,000 to 90,000 clones in the sample, about nine tenths are singletons; the top ten hold roughly 2.8%. The sample taken for sequencing was peripheral blood mononuclear cells (PBMCs). The receptor source for this set is a man younger than 45. Both conserved end residues are part of each CDR3. The D gene is left open where the match is weak. Not every row has a clone size; where given, it reads once, few, many or a size class.

D	size	J	V	CDR3	DNA
.	.	TRBJ2-1	TRBV7-9	CASSSRGWADTTYNEQFF	TGTGCCAGCAGCTCTAGAGGATGGGCGGATACTACCTACAATGAGCAGTTCTTC
.	.	TRBJ2-7	TRBV7-9	CASSGQINYEQYF	TGTGCCAGCAGTGGGCAAATCAACTACGAGCAGTACTTC
TRBD2	.	TRBJ2-3	TRBV10-3	CAIGEREGREDTQYF	TGTGCCATCGGGGAGCGGGAGGGCCGGGAAGATACGCAGTATTTT
TRBD2	.	TRBJ2-5	TRBV11-2	CASSRALLAGVETQYF	TGTGCCAGCAGCCGAGCCCTACTAGCGGGAGTGGAGACCCAGTACTTC
.	.	TRBJ1-1	TRBV2	CASSAWGSRTEAFF	TGTGCCAGCAGTGCCTGGGGGAGTAGGACTGAAGCTTTCTTT
.	.	TRBJ2-3	TRBV29-1	CSVAPGTTDTQYF	TGCAGCGTTGCCCCAGGAACTACAGATACGCAGTATTTT
.	.	TRBJ1-2	TRBV6-6	CASSYSMDYGYTF	TGTGCCAGCAGTTACTCTATGGACTATGGCTACACCTTC
.	.	TRBJ1-4	TRBV6-1	CASSEVGRDNEKLFF	TGTGCCAGCAGTGAAGTGGGCAGGGACAATGAAAAACTGTTTTTT
.	.	TRBJ1-3	TRBV10-1	CASSESAGEGNTIYF	TGCGCCAGCAGTGAGTCGGCTGGGGAGGGAAACACCATATATTTT
TRBD2	once	TRBJ2-7	TRBV4-1	CASSRAGGDYEQYF	TGCGCCAGCAGCCGAGCGGGGGGTGACTACGAGCAGTACTTC
TRBD2	.	TRBJ2-2	TRBV2	CASSKGLAGGNTGELFF	TGTGCCAGCAGTAAGGGACTAGCGGGGGGCAACACCGGGGAGCTGTTTTTT
.	.	TRBJ1-2	TRBV28	CASSTNRALGGYTF	TGTGCCAGCAGTACCAACAGGGCCCTGGGAGGCTACACCTTC
.	.	TRBJ2-5	TRBV5-1	CASSPAEGLETQYF	TGCGCCAGCAGCCCGGCGGAGGGTCTGGAGACCCAGTACTTC
TRBD1	.	TRBJ2-3	TRBV19	CASALSGTGLDTQYF	TGTGCCAGTGCCTTGTCCGGGACAGGGTTAGATACGCAGTATTTT
.	.	TRBJ1-2	TRBV11-2	CASSLEPGNGYTF	TGTGCCAGCAGCTTAGAACCGGGGAATGGCTACACCTTC
.	.	TRBJ2-7	TRBV5-6	CASSLYELAHSYEQYF	TGTGCCAGCAGCTTGTATGAGCTAGCTCACTCCTACGAGCAGTACTTC
.	once	TRBJ2-7	TRBV2	CASSEWGGAYEQYF	TGTGCCAGCAGTGAATGGGGCGGAGCCTACGAGCAGTACTTC
.	.	TRBJ2-1	TRBV5-4	CASSPPGDVYNEQFF	TGTGCCAGCAGCCCCCCCGGGGACGTCTACAATGAGCAGTTCTTC
TRBD1	.	TRBJ1-2	TRBV7-9	CASSQGGQGYGYTF	TGTGCCAGCAGCCAAGGGGGACAGGGTTATGGCTACACCTTC
.	.	TRBJ2-7	TRBV4-1	CASSATIGIDEQYF	TGCGCCAGCAGCGCTACTATAGGGATTGACGAGCAGTACTTC
.	.	TRBJ2-3	TRBV19	CASSMNRLGTDTQYF	TGTGCCAGTAGTATGAACAGGTTGGGCACAGATACGCAGTATTTT
.	.	TRBJ1-4	TRBV18	CASTSEHQNEKLFF	TGTGCCAGCACTTCGGAGCATCAGAATGAAAAACTGTTTTTT
.	.	TRBJ1-2	TRBV6-5	CASIPLQGRGGYTF	TGTGCCAGCATCCCATTACAGGGCCGAGGAGGCTACACCTTC
TRBD1	.	TRBJ2-7	TRBV6-5	CASSYSGTGVGEQYF	TGTGCCAGCAGTTACTCGGGGACAGGGGTAGGCGAGCAGTACTTC
TRBD2	.	TRBJ2-2	TRBV5-1	CASSSGPGGRAGTGELFF	TGCGCCAGCAGCTCCGGCCCTGGCGGGAGGGCCGGAACCGGGGAGCTGTTTTTT
.	.	TRBJ2-3	TRBV29-1	CSVARGGPYRTDTQYF	TGCAGCGTTGCCAGAGGTGGCCCCTATCGCACAGATACGCAGTATTTT
.	.	TRBJ2-5	TRBV19	CASSIQETQYF	TGTGCCAGTAGTATACAAGAGACCCAGTACTTC
.	.	TRBJ2-2	TRBV19	CASTGWTADTGELFF	TGTGCCAGTACCGGCTGGACAGCAGACACCGGGGAGCTGTTTTTT
TRBD1	.	TRBJ2-7	TRBV7-8	CASSFPGQGPYEQYF	TGTGCCAGCAGCTTCCCGGGACAGGGTCCCTACGAGCAGTACTTC
.	.	TRBJ2-1	TRBV27	CASTPRAGPGDEQFF	TGTGCCAGCACCCCCCGCGCGGGTCCCGGCGATGAGCAGTTCTTC
.	.	TRBJ1-5	TRBV19	CASSIVAGYSNQPQHF	TGTGCCAGTAGTATAGTCGCAGGGTATAGCAATCAGCCCCAGCATTTT
.	.	TRBJ2-5	TRBV5-1	CASSFGGTGRETQYF	TGCGCCAGCAGCTTTGGGGGAACAGGGCGGGAGACCCAGTACTTC
.	.	TRBJ2-1	TRBV10-2	CASMARYNEQFF	TGCGCCAGCATGGCTCGGTACAATGAGCAGTTCTTC
TRBD2	few	TRBJ2-7	TRBV19	CASSMVSGTPQYF	TGTGCCAGTAGTATGGTCAGCGGGACTCCGCAGTACTTC
.	.	TRBJ2-5	TRBV7-9	CASSLVRDQETQYF	TGTGCCAGCAGCTTAGTTCGGGACCAAGAGACCCAGTACTTC
TRBD1	.	TRBJ1-1	TRBV29-1	CSVNDRAGTEAFF	TGCAGCGTAAACGACAGGGCGGGCACTGAAGCTTTCTTT
.	once	TRBJ2-3	TRBV15	CATSRERGTGITDTQYF	TGTGCCACCAGCAGAGAAAGGGGAACGGGAATCACAGATACGCAGTATTTT
.	.	TRBJ2-2	TRBV7-9	CASSFLRNTGELFF	TGTGCCAGCAGCTTTCTCAGGAACACCGGGGAGCTGTTTTTT
.	few	TRBJ1-2	TRBV5-1	CASGTGNYGYTF	TGCGCCAGCGGGACCGGGAACTATGGCTACACCTTC